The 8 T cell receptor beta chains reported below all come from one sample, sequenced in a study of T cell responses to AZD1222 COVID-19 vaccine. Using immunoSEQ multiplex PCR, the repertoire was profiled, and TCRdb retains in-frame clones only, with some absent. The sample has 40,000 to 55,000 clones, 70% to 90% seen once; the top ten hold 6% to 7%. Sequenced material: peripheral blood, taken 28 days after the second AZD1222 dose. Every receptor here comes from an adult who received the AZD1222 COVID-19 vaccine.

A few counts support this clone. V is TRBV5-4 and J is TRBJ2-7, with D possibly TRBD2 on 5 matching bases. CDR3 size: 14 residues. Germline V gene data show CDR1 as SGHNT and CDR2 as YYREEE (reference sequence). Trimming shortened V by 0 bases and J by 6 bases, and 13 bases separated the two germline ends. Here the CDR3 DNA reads TGTGCCAGCAGCTTGGGGACTTCCGATCGCGAGCAGTACTTC. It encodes CASSLGTSDREQYF.

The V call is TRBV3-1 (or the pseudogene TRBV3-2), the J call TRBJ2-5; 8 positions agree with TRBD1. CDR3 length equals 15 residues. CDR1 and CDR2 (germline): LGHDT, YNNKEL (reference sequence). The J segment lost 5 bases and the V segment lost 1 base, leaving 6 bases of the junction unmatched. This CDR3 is CASSQGGQGGETQYF. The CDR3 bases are TGTGCCAGCAGCCAAGGCGGACAGGGCGGGGAGACCCAGTACTTC.

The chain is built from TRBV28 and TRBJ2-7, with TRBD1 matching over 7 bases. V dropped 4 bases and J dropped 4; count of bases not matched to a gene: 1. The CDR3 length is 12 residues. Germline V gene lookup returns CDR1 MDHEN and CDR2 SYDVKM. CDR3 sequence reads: CASSSTGYEQYF. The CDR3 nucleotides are TGTGCCAGCAGTTCGACAGGGTACGAGCAGTACTTC.

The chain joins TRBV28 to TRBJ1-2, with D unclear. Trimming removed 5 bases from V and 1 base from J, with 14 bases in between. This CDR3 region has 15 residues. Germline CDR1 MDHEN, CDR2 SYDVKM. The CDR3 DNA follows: TGTGCCAGCAGTCCCCACCGACTCCTTAACTATGGCTACACCTTC. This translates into CASSPHRLLNYGYTF.

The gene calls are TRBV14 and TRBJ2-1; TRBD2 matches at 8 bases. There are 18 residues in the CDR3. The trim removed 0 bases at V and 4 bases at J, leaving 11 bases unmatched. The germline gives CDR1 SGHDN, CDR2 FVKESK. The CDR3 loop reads CASSQDSSGRGGYNEQFF. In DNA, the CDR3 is TGTGCCAGCAGCCAAGATTCCTCCGGGAGGGGTGGGTACAATGAGCAGTTCTTC.

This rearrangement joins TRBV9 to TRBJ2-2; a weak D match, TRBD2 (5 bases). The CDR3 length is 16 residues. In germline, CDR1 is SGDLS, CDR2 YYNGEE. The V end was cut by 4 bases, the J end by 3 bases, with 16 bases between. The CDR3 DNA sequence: TGTGCCAGCAGCCCACGTCGGGGAGTGTACACCGGGGAGCTGTTTTTT. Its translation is CASSPRRGVYTGELFF. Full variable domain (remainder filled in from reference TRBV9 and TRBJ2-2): DSGVTQTPKHLITATGQRVTLRCSPRSGDLSVYWYQQSLDQGLQFLIQYYNGEERAKGNILERFSAQQFPDLHSELNLSSLELGDSALYFCASSPRRGVYTGELFFGEGSRLTVL.

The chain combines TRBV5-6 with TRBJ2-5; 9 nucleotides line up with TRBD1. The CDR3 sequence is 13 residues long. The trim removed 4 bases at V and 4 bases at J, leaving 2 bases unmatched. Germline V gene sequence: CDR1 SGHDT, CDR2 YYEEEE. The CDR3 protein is CASSLDRGETQYF. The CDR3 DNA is TGTGCCAGCAGCCTGGACAGGGGAGAGACCCAGTACTTC. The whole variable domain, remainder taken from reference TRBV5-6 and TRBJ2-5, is DAGVTQSPTHLIKTRGQQVTLRCSPKSGHDTVSWYQQALGQGPQFIFQYYEEEERQRGNFPDRFSGHQFPNYSSELNVNALLLGDSALYLCASSLDRGETQYFGPGTRLLVL.

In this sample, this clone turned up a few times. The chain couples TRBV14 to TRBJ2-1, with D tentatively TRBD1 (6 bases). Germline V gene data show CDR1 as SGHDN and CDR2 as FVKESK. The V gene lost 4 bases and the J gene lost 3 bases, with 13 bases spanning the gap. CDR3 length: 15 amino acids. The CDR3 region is CASSLGQNIYNEQFF. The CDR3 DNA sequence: TGTGCCAGCAGCCTCGGACAGAACATCTACAATGAGCAGTTCTTC.